This TCR beta chain was sequenced during a study of blood T cell repertoires in COVID-19. V shed 3 bases, J shed 2 bases, and the junction held 6 bases outside the gene matches. The CDR3 runs to 16 residues. Germline V gene sequence: CDR1 SGHNT, CDR2 YYREEE (reference sequence). Authors' processing steps: From reference gene primer amplification, estimates of nucleated cell counts were derived. Method: immunoSEQ multiplex PCR; TCRdb's copy keeps in-frame clones and lacks some. V and J calls and clone size come straight from that table; D and trimming were deduced from the DNA. The table includes over 60,000 clones, roughly 82% detected once.

Sequencing input: peripheral blood. V is TRBV5-4 and J is TRBJ2-1; TRBD2 aligns across 9 bases. The sequence was obtained from an elderly man with active COVID-19. The CDR3 nucleotides are TGTGCCAGCAGCTCCTTAGCGGGAGACACCTACAATGAGCAGTTCTTC. The encoded protein is CASSSLAGDTYNEQFF.